This T cell receptor (beta chain) was recorded in a study of human T cells and chemical hapten exposure. The CDR3 extends over 15 amino acids. The ends were cut back, 2 bases at V and 2 bases at J, with 14 bases in the middle. Germline values: CDR1 DFQATT, CDR2 SNEGSKA (reference sequence). This sample's time point: patch test 2, 6 weeks after DPC sensitization. Described treatment: therapeutic diphenylcyclopropenone sensitization with weekly scalp DPC. It was unfractionated whole blood from which total RNA was extracted. TCRdb analysed the RACE reads with MiXCR anew, one entry per CDR3 protein. The table has about 140,000 distinct CDR3 sequences, roughly 10% seen once; the top ten hold 1.1% to 1.5%.

This clonotype originated in a woman in her forties or fifties with alopecia areata. Some clones in this sample may be carry-over from other donors' samples. The sequences come from whole blood, collected in connection with sensitization to the hapten diphenylcyclopropenone (DPC). V usage is TRBV20-1 and J usage is TRBJ2-3; the D is unclear. The CDR3 sequence: CSARNPSLSTDTQYF. The CDR3 DNA reads as TGCAGTGCTAGAAACCCCTCGCTATCCACAGATACGCAGTATTTT.